These T cell receptor beta chains were read from a single sample in a study of T cells in narcolepsy. Sequencing used immunoSEQ multiplex PCR; TCRdb keeps in-frame clones, though not all of them. The table lists 25,000 to 30,000 clones, around three quarters of them singletons. Sequencing was carried out using CD45RA- memory CD4+ T cells from PBMCs. The receptors shown here come from a human donor with narcolepsy. The CDR3 runs from the conserved cysteine through the conserved F or W. D genes are given only for firm matches. Not every row has a clone size; where given, it reads once, few, many or a size class.

>TRBJ1-1|TRBV7-2|-|-
CASSLVALDRGAFF
TGTGCCAGCAGCTTAGTAGCCTTAGACAGAGGGGCTTTCTTT
>TRBJ1-1|TRBV6-1|few|-
CASKGNTWTEAFF
TGTGCCAGCAAAGGGAACACTTGGACTGAAGCTTTCTTT
>TRBJ2-2|TRBV19|-|TRBD2
CASSLSGGASTGELFF
TGTGCCAGTAGTCTCAGCGGGGGGGCCTCCACCGGGGAGCTGTTTTTT
>TRBJ1-2|TRBV30|-|-
CAWSEGGPNYGYTF
TGTGCCTGGAGTGAAGGGGGACCTAACTATGGCTACACCTTC
>TRBJ2-1|TRBV4-2|-|-
CASSQGQSSYNEQFF
TGTGCCAGCAGCCAAGGACAGAGCTCCTACAATGAGCAGTTCTTC
>TRBJ1-6|TRBV4-1|-|-
CASSQAYGGTSPSTFWSPLHF
TGCGCCAGCAGCCAAGCGTACGGAGGGACAAGCCCCTCGACGTTTTGGTCACCCCTCCACTTT
>TRBJ1-5|TRBV4-2|-|TRBD1
CASSQDGQGYQPQHF
TGTGCCAGCAGCCAAGATGGACAGGGCTACCAGCCCCAGCATTTT
>TRBJ2-1|TRBV10-1|-|-
CASSDRATYNGQFF
TGCGCCAGCAGTGACAGGGCGACCTACAATGGGCAGTTCTTC
>TRBJ2-7|TRBV5-1|-|TRBD2
CASSLGLAGGAYEQYF
TGCGCCAGCAGCTTGGGATTAGCGGGGGGCGCCTACGAGCAGTACTTC
>TRBJ1-3|TRBV30|-|-
CAWRRGSSGNTIYF
TGTGCCTGGAGAAGGGGAAGCTCTGGAAACACCATATATTTT
>TRBJ2-5|TRBV7-8|-|-
CASSLRRQLQETQYF
TGTGCCAGCAGCTTAAGGAGGCAGCTCCAAGAGACCCAGTACTTC
>TRBJ2-1|TRBV5-1|-|-
CASSLSLQSYNEQFF
TGCGCCAGCAGCTTATCCCTTCAGAGTTACAATGAGCAGTTCTTC
>TRBJ2-3|TRBV29-1|-|-
CSVKRGGDSWTDTQYF
TGCAGCGTCAAGAGGGGGGGGGACAGTTGGACAGATACGCAGTATTTT
>TRBJ1-6|TRBV9|-|-
CASGEFGLGSPLHF
TGTGCCAGCGGGGAATTCGGGTTAGGCTCACCCCTCCACTTT
>TRBJ1-5|TRBV19|-|-
CASSIDGGRGRRQPQHF
TGTGCCAGTAGTATAGATGGAGGCAGGGGTCGAAGACAGCCCCAGCATTTT
>TRBJ1-1|TRBV5-6|-|-
CASSLNPGLNTEAFF
TGTGCCAGCAGCTTGAATCCAGGGCTGAACACTGAAGCTTTCTTT
>TRBJ2-3|TRBV2|-|TRBD2
CASTLGLAGRDTQYF
TGTGCCAGCACTCTCGGCCTAGCGGGGCGAGATACGCAGTATTTT
>TRBJ2-3|TRBV7-3|-|TRBD2
CASSLMPSGGADTQYF
TGTGCCAGCAGCTTAATGCCTAGCGGGGGGGCAGATACGCAGTATTTT
>TRBJ2-6|TRBV11-2|-|TRBD1
CASTRDRVSGANVLTF
TGTGCCAGCACTCGTGACAGGGTCTCTGGGGCCAACGTCCTGACTTTC
>TRBJ1-1|TRBV7-9|-|-
CASSLNRNTEAFF
TGTGCCAGCAGCTTAAACAGGAACACTGAAGCTTTCTTT
>TRBJ2-1|TRBV5-6|-|-
CASSPMQGGEFF
TGTGCCAGCAGCCCTATGCAGGGGGGGGAGTTCTTC
>TRBJ2-1|TRBV5-4|few|-
CASSLVKAAGNEQFF
TGTGCCAGCAGCTTGGTGAAGGCTGCTGGCAATGAGCAGTTCTTC
>TRBJ2-5|TRBV29-1|once|-
CSVGLGLTYQETQYF
TGCAGCGTTGGGTTGGGACTGACGTACCAAGAGACCCAGTACTTC
>TRBJ1-1|TRBV7-8|-|-
CASSLEVFGTEAFF
TGTGCCAGCAGCTTAGAAGTTTTTGGAACTGAAGCTTTCTTT
>TRBJ1-3|TRBV27|-|-
CASSPTLRVRAGNTIYF
TGTGCCAGCAGTCCAACTTTGAGGGTAAGGGCTGGAAACACCATATATTTT
>TRBJ1-3|TRBV6-1|once|-
CASSEANLGNTIYF
TGTGCCAGCAGTGAAGCGAATTTGGGAAACACCATATATTTT
>TRBJ1-2|TRBV7-9|-|TRBD1
CASSLTPGQGALNYGYTF
TGTGCCAGCAGCTTAACACCGGGACAGGGGGCCCTAAACTATGGCTACACCTTC
>TRBJ1-6|TRBV7-8|-|-
CASSLPSTHNSPLHF
TGTGCCAGCAGCTTACCCTCGACACACAATTCACCCCTCCACTTT
>TRBJ2-2|TRBV5-6|once|-
CASSLNTGELFF
TGTGCCAGCAGCTTGAACACCGGGGAGCTGTTTTTT
>TRBJ1-4|TRBV5-4|once|-
CASSSGGSGGRVEKLFF
TGTGCCAGCAGCTCGGGAGGTTCCGGGGGTAGGGTTGAAAAACTGTTTTTT
>TRBJ2-3|TRBV19|once|-
CASSIGGGGRATDTQYF
TGTGCCAGTAGTATCGGCGGGGGCGGGCGGGCCACAGATACGCAGTATTTT
>TRBJ2-3|TRBV5-8|-|TRBD1
CASSAGQGWDTQYF
TGTGCCAGCAGCGCGGGACAGGGCTGGGATACGCAGTATTTT
>TRBJ2-1|TRBV18|-|TRBD1
CASSPLGQGEQFF
TGTGCCAGCTCACCACTAGGACAGGGTGAGCAGTTCTTC
>TRBJ1-1|TRBV2|-|-
CASSPIRQYEAFF
TGTGCCAGCAGCCCTATCAGACAGTATGAAGCTTTCTTT
>TRBJ2-7|TRBV5-1|once|-
CASSLPSYEQYF
TGCGCCAGCAGCCTACCCTCCTACGAGCAGTACTTC
>TRBJ1-2|TRBV7-2|-|-
CASSLGDNSNYGYTF
TGTGCCAGCAGCTTAGGGGACAACAGTAACTATGGCTACACCTTC
>TRBJ2-3|TRBV12-5|-|-
CASAVYTDTQYF
TGTGCTAGTGCAGTATACACAGATACGCAGTATTTT
>TRBJ1-1|TRBV27|few|-
CASSLLRQNTEAFF
TGTGCCAGCAGTTTATTGCGGCAGAACACTGAAGCTTTCTTT
>TRBJ1-5|TRBV30|-|-
CAWSVGVNSNQPQHF
TGTGCCTGGAGTGTAGGGGTGAATAGCAATCAGCCCCAGCATTTT
>TRBJ2-1|TRBV15|-|TRBD2
CATSRDRGTSYNEQFF
TGTGCCACCAGCAGAGATCGGGGGACTAGCTACAATGAGCAGTTCTTC
>TRBJ2-7|TRBV14|-|TRBD2
CASSQLRGGWHEQYF
TGTGCCAGCAGCCAACTCCGGGGGGGGTGGCACGAGCAGTACTTC
>TRBJ1-4|TRBV7-9|-|-
CASSPSGGGEKLFF
TGTGCCAGCAGCCCAAGTGGTGGCGGCGAAAAACTGTTTTTT
>TRBJ2-4|TRBV29-1|-|-
CSVDPGENIQYF
TGCAGCGTTGACCCCGGGGAGAACATTCAGTACTTC
>TRBJ2-5|TRBV5-1|once|-
CASSLEQIQETQYF
TGCGCCAGCAGCTTGGAACAGATCCAAGAGACCCAGTACTTC
>TRBJ1-2|TRBV29-1|-|TRBD1
CSASQGAHGYGYTF
TGCAGCGCCTCACAGGGGGCGCATGGCTATGGCTACACCTTC
>TRBJ1-2|TRBV25-1|once|-
CASSDPISYYGYTF
TGTGCCAGCAGTGACCCCATATCATACTATGGCTACACCTTC
>TRBJ1-6|TRBV2|-|-
CASRQGPPSYNSPLHF
TGTGCCAGCAGGCAGGGACCGCCCTCCTATAATTCACCCCTCCACTTT
>TRBJ2-1|TRBV7-9|-|TRBD2
CASSLAGAGGSNEQFF
TGTGCCAGCAGCTTAGCAGGAGCGGGGGGTTCCAATGAGCAGTTCTTC
>TRBJ2-5|TRBV6-5|-|-
CASSYPGEEETQYF
TGTGCCAGCAGTTACCCAGGGGAGGAGGAGACCCAGTACTTC